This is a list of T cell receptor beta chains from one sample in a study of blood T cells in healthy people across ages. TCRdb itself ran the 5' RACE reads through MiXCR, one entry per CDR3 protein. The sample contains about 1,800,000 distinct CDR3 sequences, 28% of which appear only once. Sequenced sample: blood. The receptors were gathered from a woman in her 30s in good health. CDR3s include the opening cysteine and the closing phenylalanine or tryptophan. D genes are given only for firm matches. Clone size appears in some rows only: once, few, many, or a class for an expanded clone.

CDR3aa: CASSDLQEAMTDTQYF; CDR3nt: TGTGCCAGCAGTGACTTACAGGAGGCGATGACAGATACGCAGTATTTT; j_gene: TRBJ2-3; abundance: -; d_gene: -; v_gene: TRBV25-1
CDR3aa: CSAQEDTSNYGYTF; CDR3nt: TGCAGCGCCCAAGAGGACACATCTAACTATGGCTACACCTTC; j_gene: TRBJ1-2; abundance: few; d_gene: -; v_gene: TRBV29-1
CDR3aa: CSARDQGLEQYF; CDR3nt: TGCAGTGCTAGAGATCAGGGGTTGGAGCAGTACTTC; j_gene: TRBJ2-5; abundance: few; d_gene: -; v_gene: TRBV20-1
CDR3aa: CASSLKGLEQYF; CDR3nt: TGTGCCAGCAGCTTGAAAGGGCTAGAGCAGTACTTC; j_gene: TRBJ2-5; abundance: -; d_gene: -; v_gene: TRBV7-2
CDR3aa: CASSHHDRDYGQYF; CDR3nt: TGCGCCAGCAGCCACCATGACAGGGACTACGGGCAGTACTTC; j_gene: TRBJ2-7; abundance: -; d_gene: -; v_gene: TRBV4-1
CDR3aa: CASSLAETDGFYEQYF; CDR3nt: TGTGCCAGCAGCTTAGCCGAGACTGATGGGTTCTACGAGCAGTACTTC; j_gene: TRBJ2-7; abundance: -; d_gene: -; v_gene: TRBV7-2
CDR3aa: CASSLVRGPNTEAFF; CDR3nt: TGTGCCAGCAGCTTGGTGAGGGGACCTAACACTGAAGCTTTCTTT; j_gene: TRBJ1-1; abundance: -; d_gene: -; v_gene: TRBV5-5
CDR3aa: CASSLTEGVGNTIYF; CDR3nt: TGTGCCAGCAGCTTAACGGAGGGGGTCGGAAACACCATATATTTT; j_gene: TRBJ1-3; abundance: -; d_gene: -; v_gene: TRBV7-3
CDR3aa: CSARPDRANSPLHF; CDR3nt: TGCAGTGCTCGCCCGGACAGGGCTAATTCACCCCTCCACTTT; j_gene: TRBJ1-6; abundance: few; d_gene: TRBD1; v_gene: TRBV20-1
CDR3aa: CASSFDRKLRPSSGANVRTF; CDR3nt: TGTGCCAGCAGTTTCGACAGGAAGCTTCGGCCTAGCTCTGGGGCCAACGTCCGGACTTTC; j_gene: TRBJ2-6; abundance: -; d_gene: -; v_gene: TRBV27
CDR3aa: CASSGGTGFFTDTQYF; CDR3nt: TGTGCCAGCAGCGGGGGGACAGGTTTCTTCACAGATACGCAGTATTTT; j_gene: TRBJ2-3; abundance: -; d_gene: TRBD1; v_gene: TRBV7-2
CDR3aa: CASSLEGINEKLFF; CDR3nt: TGTGCCAGCAGCCTCGAAGGAATTAATGAAAAACTGTTTTTT; j_gene: TRBJ1-4; abundance: few; d_gene: -; v_gene: TRBV6-2/TRBV6-3
CDR3aa: CAGSRREDEQYF; CDR3nt: TGTGCCGGCAGCCGGCGGGAGGACGAGCAGTACTTC; j_gene: TRBJ2-7; abundance: few; d_gene: TRBD2; v_gene: TRBV3-1
CDR3aa: CASTRDSTDMQYF; CDR3nt: TGTGCCAGCACGAGGGATAGCACAGATATGCAGTATTTT; j_gene: TRBJ2-3; abundance: -; d_gene: -; v_gene: TRBV2
CDR3aa: CSAAPTGRTDTQYF; CDR3nt: TGCAGTGCCGCTCCGACCGGGCGCACAGATACGCAGTATTTT; j_gene: TRBJ2-3; abundance: few; d_gene: -; v_gene: TRBV20-1
CDR3aa: CASSPVAAQNTGELFF; CDR3nt: TGTGCCAGCAGCCCGGTCGCGGCTCAGAACACCGGGGAGCTGTTTTTT; j_gene: TRBJ2-2; abundance: few; d_gene: -; v_gene: TRBV7-6
CDR3aa: CASSLGGQGWDEQFF; CDR3nt: TGTGCCAGCAGCTTGGGGGGACAGGGGTGGGATGAGCAGTTCTTC; j_gene: TRBJ2-1; abundance: -; d_gene: TRBD1; v_gene: TRBV5-5
CDR3aa: CSVSPPAKNIQYF; CDR3nt: TGCAGCGTTTCCCCACCAGCCAAAAACATTCAGTACTTC; j_gene: TRBJ2-4; abundance: once; d_gene: -; v_gene: TRBV29-1
CDR3aa: CASSYWGSISTNEKLFF; CDR3nt: TGTGCCAGCAGTTACTGGGGCAGCATCTCAACTAATGAAAAACTGTTTTTT; j_gene: TRBJ1-4; abundance: few; d_gene: -; v_gene: TRBV6-6
CDR3aa: CAIRIQSWLPLHF; CDR3nt: TGTGCCATCAGAATTCAGAGCTGGTTACCCCTCCACTTT; j_gene: TRBJ1-6; abundance: few; d_gene: -; v_gene: TRBV10-3
CDR3aa: CASSVGRRLAGEGETQYF; CDR3nt: TGTGCCAGCAGCGTAGGGAGGAGACTAGCGGGAGAAGGAGAGACCCAGTACTTC; j_gene: TRBJ2-5; abundance: -; d_gene: TRBD2; v_gene: TRBV9
CDR3aa: CSSTAVSTDTQYF; CDR3nt: TGCAGCTCCACAGCGGTTAGCACAGATACGCAGTATTTT; j_gene: TRBJ2-3; abundance: -; d_gene: -; v_gene: TRBV29-1
CDR3aa: CASSLLTGLKFF; CDR3nt: TGTGCCAGCAGTTTGCTTACAGGGTTGAAGTTCTTC; j_gene: TRBJ2-1; abundance: few; d_gene: -; v_gene: TRBV28
CDR3aa: CASSSQGGRRNQPQHF; CDR3nt: TGTGCCAGCAGTTCCCAGGGAGGTAGGCGCAATCAGCCCCAGCATTTT; j_gene: TRBJ1-5; abundance: few; d_gene: -; v_gene: TRBV6-2/TRBV6-3